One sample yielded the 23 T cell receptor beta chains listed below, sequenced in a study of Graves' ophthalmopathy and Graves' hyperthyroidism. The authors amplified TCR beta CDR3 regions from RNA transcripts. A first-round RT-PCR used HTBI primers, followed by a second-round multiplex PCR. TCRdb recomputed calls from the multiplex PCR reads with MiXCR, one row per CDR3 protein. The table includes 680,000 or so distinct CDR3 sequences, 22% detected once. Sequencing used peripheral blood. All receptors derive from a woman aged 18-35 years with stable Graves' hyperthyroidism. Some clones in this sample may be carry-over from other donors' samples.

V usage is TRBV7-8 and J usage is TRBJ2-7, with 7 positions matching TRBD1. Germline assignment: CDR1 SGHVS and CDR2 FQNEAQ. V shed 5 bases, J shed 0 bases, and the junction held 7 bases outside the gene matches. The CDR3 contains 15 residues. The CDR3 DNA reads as TGTGCCAGCAGCAGGGGACAGCGACCCTCCTACGAGCAGTACTTC. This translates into CASSRGQRPSYEQYF.

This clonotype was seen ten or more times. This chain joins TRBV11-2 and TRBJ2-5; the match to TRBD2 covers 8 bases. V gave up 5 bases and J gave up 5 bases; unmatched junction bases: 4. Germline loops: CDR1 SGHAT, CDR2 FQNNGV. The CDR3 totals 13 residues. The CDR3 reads CASSLGLVETQYF. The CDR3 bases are TGTGCCAGCAGCCTGGGACTAGTTGAGACCCAGTACTTC.

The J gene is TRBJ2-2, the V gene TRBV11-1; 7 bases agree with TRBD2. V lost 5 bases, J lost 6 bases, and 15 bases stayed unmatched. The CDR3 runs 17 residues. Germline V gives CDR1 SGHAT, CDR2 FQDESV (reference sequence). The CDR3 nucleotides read TGTGCCAGCAGCATTGGACTAGGGATTTTTGGGCCCGGGGAGCTGTTTTTT. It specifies CASSIGLGIFGPGELFF.

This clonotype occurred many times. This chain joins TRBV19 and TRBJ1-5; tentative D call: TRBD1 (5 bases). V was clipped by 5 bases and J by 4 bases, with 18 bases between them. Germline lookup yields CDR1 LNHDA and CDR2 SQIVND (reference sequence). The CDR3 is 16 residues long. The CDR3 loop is CASSRTGTGINQPQHF. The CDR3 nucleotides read TGTGCCAGTAGTCGAACCGGGACGGGAATTAATCAGCCCCAGCATTTT.

The CDR3: CASSFSGDVETQYF. CDR3 bases: TGTGCCAGCAGCTTCTCCGGGGATGTGGAGACCCAGTACTTC. J is TRBJ2-5 and V is TRBV5-5; D perhaps matches TRBD2 (5 bases). V was pared by 2 bases and J by 5 bases, with 13 bases between. This CDR3 comprises 14 residues. The germline V gene has CDR1 SGHKS and CDR2 YYEKEE (reference sequence).

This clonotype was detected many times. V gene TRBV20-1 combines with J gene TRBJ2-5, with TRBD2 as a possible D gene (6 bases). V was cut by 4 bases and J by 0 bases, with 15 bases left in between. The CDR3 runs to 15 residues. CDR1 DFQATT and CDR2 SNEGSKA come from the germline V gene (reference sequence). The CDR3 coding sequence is TGCAGTGCTATCTTTCGGGGGAGAAACCAAGAGACCCAGTACTTC. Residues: CSAIFRGRNQETQYF.

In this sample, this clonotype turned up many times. The DNA for the CDR3 is TGCAGCGTTGACAACAGGGTGGGTGGCTACACCTTC. This translates into CSVDNRVGGYTF. The rearrangement links TRBV29-1 to TRBJ1-2, with D possibly being TRBD1 (6 bases). Trimming removed 3 bases from V and 7 bases from J, with 12 bases in between. Germline V gene sequence: CDR1 SQVTM, CDR2 ANQGSEA. The CDR3 sequence is 12 residues long.

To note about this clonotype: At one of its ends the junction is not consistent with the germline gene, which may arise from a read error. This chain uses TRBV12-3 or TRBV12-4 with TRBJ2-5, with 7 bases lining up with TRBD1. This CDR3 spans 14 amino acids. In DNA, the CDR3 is TGTGCCATCAGTCCCCGGGACAGCCAAGAGACCCGGTACTTC. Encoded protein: CAISPRDSQETRYF.

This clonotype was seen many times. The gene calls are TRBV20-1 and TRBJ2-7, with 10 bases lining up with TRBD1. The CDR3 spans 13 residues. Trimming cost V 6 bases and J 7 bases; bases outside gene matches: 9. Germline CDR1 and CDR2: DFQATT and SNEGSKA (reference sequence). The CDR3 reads CSARDRGAGEQYF. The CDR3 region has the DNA TGCAGTGCCCGGGACAGGGGCGCTGGAGAGCAGTACTTC.

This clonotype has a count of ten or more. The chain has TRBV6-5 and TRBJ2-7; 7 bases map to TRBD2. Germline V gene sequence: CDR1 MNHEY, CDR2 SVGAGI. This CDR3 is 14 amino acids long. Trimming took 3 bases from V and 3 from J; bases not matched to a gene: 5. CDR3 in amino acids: CASSYGGGSYEQYF. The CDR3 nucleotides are TGTGCCAGCAGTTATGGCGGGGGAAGCTACGAGCAGTACTTC.

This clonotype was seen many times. The CDR3 DNA follows: TGTGCCAGTAGTAGCCAGGGCAATCAGCCCCAGCATTTT. It is translated as CASSSQGNQPQHF. The chain links TRBV19 to TRBJ1-5; D call uncertain. V was shortened by 4 bases and J by 2 bases, with 6 bases between the two germline ends. The CDR3 sequence is 13 residues long. Germline CDR1 reads LNHDA; CDR2 reads SQIVND (reference sequence). The full variable domain, with the rest looked up from reference TRBV19 and TRBJ1-5, is DGGITQSPKYLFRKEGQNVTLSCEQNLNHDAMYWYRQDPGQGLRLIYYSQIVNDFQKGDIAEGYSVSREKKESFPLTVTSAQKNPTAFYLCASSSQGNQPQHFGDGTRLSIL.

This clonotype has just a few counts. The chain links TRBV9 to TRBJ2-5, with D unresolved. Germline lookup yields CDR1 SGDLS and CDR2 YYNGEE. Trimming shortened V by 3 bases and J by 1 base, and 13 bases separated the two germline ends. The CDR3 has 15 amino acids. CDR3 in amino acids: CASSAATYLQETQYF. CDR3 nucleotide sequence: TGTGCCAGCAGCGCGGCCACGTACCTCCAAGAGACCCAGTACTTC.

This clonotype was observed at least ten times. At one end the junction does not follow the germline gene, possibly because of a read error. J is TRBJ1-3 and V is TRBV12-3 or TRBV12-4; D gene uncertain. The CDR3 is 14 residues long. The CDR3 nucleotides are TGTGCCAGCACCCTGAGGCACTCTGGAAACACCGTATATTTT. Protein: CASTLRHSGNTVYF.

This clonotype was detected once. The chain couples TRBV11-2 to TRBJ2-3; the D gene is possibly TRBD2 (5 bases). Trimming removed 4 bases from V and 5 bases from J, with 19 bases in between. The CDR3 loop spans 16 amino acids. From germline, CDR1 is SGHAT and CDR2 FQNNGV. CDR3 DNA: TGTGCCAGCAGCTACAGAGGGAGAAGATTCGGAGATACGCAGTATTTT. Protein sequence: CASSYRGRRFGDTQYF.

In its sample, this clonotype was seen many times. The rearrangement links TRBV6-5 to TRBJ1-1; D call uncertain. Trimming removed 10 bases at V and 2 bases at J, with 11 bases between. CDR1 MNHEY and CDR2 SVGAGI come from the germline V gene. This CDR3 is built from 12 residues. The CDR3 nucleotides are TGTGCCAAAAGGCAGTCCAACACTGAAGCTTTCTTT. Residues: CAKRQSNTEAFF.

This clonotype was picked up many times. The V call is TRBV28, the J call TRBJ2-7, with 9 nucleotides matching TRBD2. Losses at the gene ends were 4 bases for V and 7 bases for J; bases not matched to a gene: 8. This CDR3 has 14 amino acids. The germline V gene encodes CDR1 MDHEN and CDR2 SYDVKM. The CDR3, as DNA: TGTGCCAGCAGTTCTGGCGGGAGGGCGAATGAGCAGTACTTC. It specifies CASSSGGRANEQYF.

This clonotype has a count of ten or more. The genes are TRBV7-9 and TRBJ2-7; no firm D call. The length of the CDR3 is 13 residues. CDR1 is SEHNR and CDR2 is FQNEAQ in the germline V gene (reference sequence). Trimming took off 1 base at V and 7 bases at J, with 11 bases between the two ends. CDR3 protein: CASSLEGIGEQYF. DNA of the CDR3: TGTGCCAGCAGCTTAGAAGGTATAGGGGAGCAGTACTTC.

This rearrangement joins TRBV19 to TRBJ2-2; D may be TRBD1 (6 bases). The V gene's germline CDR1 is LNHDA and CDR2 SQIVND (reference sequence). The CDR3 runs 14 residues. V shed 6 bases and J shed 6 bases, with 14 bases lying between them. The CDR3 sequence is CASRARGNPGELFF. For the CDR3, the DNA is TGTGCCAGTAGGGCCAGGGGTAATCCCGGGGAGCTGTTTTTT.

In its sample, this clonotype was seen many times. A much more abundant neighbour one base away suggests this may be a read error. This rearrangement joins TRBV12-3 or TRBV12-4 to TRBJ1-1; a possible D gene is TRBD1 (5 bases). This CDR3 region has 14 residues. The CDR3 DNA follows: TGTGCCAGCAGTACCGGGACCCTGAACACTGAAGCTTCCTTT. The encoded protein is CASSTGTLNTEASF.

The CDR3 DNA reads as TGTGCCAGCAGTTACTCTGGGACTGAAAAACAAGAGACCCAGTACTTC. This encodes CASSYSGTEKQETQYF. The chain couples TRBV27 to TRBJ2-5; D might be TRBD2 (6 bases). This CDR3 contains 16 residues. V was shortened by 4 bases and J by 2 bases, with 17 bases between the two germline ends. Germline CDR1 MNHEY, CDR2 SMNVEV (reference sequence).

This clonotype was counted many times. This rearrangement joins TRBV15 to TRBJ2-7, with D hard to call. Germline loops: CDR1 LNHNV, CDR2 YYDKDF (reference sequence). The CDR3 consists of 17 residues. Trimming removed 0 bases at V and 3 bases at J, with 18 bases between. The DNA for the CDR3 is TGTGCCACCAGCAGAGATACCGTGCTCGGTTTCAACTACGAGCAGTACTTC. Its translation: CATSRDTVLGFNYEQYF.

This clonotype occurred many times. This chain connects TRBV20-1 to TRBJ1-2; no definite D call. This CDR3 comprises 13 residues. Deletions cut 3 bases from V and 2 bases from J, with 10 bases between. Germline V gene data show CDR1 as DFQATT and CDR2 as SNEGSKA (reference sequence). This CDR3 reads CSARVRVNYGYTF. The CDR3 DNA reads TGCAGTGCTAGGGTCCGAGTGAACTATGGCTACACCTTC.

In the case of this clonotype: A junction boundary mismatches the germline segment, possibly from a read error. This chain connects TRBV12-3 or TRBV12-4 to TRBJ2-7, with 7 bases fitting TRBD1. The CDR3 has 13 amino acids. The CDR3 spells CASSLTGAYERYF. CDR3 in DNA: TGTGCCAGCAGTTTAACAGGGGCATACGAGCGGTACTTC.